This T cell receptor beta chain was captured in a study of sequential checkpoint blockade in melanoma. Study information: Maintenance nivolumab came after either treatment sequence.

Libraries were prepared by immunoSEQ multiplex PCR; TCRdb keeps only in-frame clonotypes and omits some of them. This table has 20,000 to 25,000 clones, about four fifths appearing once. The treatment denotes: randomized to nivolumab then ipilimumab (arm A) or the reverse (arm B). This clone came up a few times. After removal of 6 bases from V and 3 bases from J, the junction contained 8 bases not matched to a gene. Looked up from germline, CDR1 is MNHNS and CDR2 is SASEGT. The CDR3 has 14 residues. The chain combines TRBV6-1 with TRBJ2-7, with TRBD2 matching over 7 bases. The TCR was taken from a human donor with melanoma. The starting material was CD8+ T cells sorted from blood (inferred from file names), obtained from a patient given nivolumab and ipilimumab in sequence. CDR3 loop: CASSQIRGGYEQYF. As DNA, the CDR3 is TGTGCCAGCAGCCAGATCCGCGGGGGCTACGAGCAGTACTTC.